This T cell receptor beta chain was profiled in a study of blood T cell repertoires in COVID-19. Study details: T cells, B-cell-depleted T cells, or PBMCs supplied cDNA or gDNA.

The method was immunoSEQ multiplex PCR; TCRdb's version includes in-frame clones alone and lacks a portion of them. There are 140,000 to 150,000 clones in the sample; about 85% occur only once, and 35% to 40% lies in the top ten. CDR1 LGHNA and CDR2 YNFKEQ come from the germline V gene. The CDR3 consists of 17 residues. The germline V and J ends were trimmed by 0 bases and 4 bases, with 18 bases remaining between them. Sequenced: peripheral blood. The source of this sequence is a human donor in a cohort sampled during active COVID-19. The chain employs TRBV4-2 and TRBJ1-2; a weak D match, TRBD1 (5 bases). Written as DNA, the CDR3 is TGTGCCAGCAGCCAAGATTGGAGGGCCGAGAGGGGCTATGGCTACACCTTC. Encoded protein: CASSQDWRAERGYGYTF.